This T cell receptor beta chain was identified in a study of blood T cells in healthy people across ages. Overall study results and limits: Across the age range, TCR beta diversity per million T cells fell in a roughly linear way. TCR beta diversity correlated strongly with naive T cell percentage.

In regard to this clonotype: Its antigen is not identified.

Together with a sample-barcoded 5' primer, a J-beta primer mix was included in a second PCR lasting roughly 6 to 12 cycles. Carrying 12 random nucleotides, a template-switch adaptor labeled each individual cDNA molecule. TCRdb processed the 5' RACE reads anew with MiXCR; each CDR3 protein has one entry. The sample records some 1.5 million distinct CDR3 sequences, under 55% being singletons. V lost 1 base, J lost 4 bases, and 19 bases lay in between. In germline, CDR1 is DFQATT, CDR2 SNEGSKA (reference sequence). This CDR3 is built from 16 residues. Sequenced: blood. The source is a woman aged 18 to 35 in good health. The V gene is TRBV20-1, the J gene TRBJ1-2; D is possibly TRBD1 (6 bases). The chain's CDR3 is CSARGYYEQGGYGYTF. CDR3 DNA: TGCAGTGCTAGAGGATATTACGAACAGGGCGGCTATGGCTACACCTTC.